The clone carrying this TCR beta chain has just a few counts. Produced via immunoSEQ multiplex PCR; TCRdb's table is partial and in-frame only. Altogether roughly 120,000 clones are present, roughly 74% being singletons, with the ten largest covering 4.5% to 6%. This entry is derived from a study of blood T cell repertoires in COVID-19. With 0 bases clipped from V and 4 bases from J, the junction kept 3 bases outside the gene matches. The CDR3 covers 15 residues. Germline V gives CDR1 MGHRA, CDR2 YSYEKL. The chain joins TRBV4-1 to TRBJ1-3; TRBD1 matches 7 bases. The TCR comes from a man older than 75 with COVID-19, enrolled during active disease. Sequences were obtained from peripheral blood. In DNA, the CDR3 is TGCGCCAGCAGCCAAGAAGGGACAGTGGGAAACACCATATATTTT. This sequence encodes CASSQEGTVGNTIYF.